One sample yielded the 21 T cell receptor beta chains listed below, sequenced in a study of cytotoxic CD8 clonotypes in ibrutinib-treated CLL. Clones were sequenced by immunoSEQ multiplex PCR, and TCRdb holds only the in-frame ones, with some missing. The repertoire holds about 250,000 clones, with less than 75% as singletons. The sequencing used PBMCs, collected after 24 months of ibrutinib treatment. These receptors were obtained from a human donor with chronic lymphocytic leukemia.

This clone occurred once. The chain combines TRBV6-5 with TRBJ2-1, with a tentative D call TRBD2 (5 bases). V was trimmed by 2 bases and J by 5 bases, leaving 13 bases between them. Germline loops: CDR1 MNHEY, CDR2 SVGAGI. This CDR3 is built from 15 residues. DNA for the CDR3: TGTGCCAGCAGTTACGGCGGGTACCCCCACAATGAGCAGTTCTTC. It is translated as CASSYGGYPHNEQFF.

This clone was recorded only once. The CDR3 DNA is TGTGCCAGCAGGACGGCGCAGCCGAAGCCGACGAGGAGCTCCTACGAGCAGTACTTC. Its protein is CASRTAQPKPTRSSYEQYF. The chain combines TRBV2 with TRBJ2-7; D call uncertain. V was trimmed by 6 bases and J by 0 bases, leaving 27 bases between them. Germline V gives CDR1 SNHLY, CDR2 FYNNEI. The CDR3 extends over 19 amino acids.

V and J are TRBV28 and TRBJ1-5; D gene ambiguous. The CDR3 contains 15 residues. Germline V gene lookup returns CDR1 MDHEN and CDR2 SYDVKM. Trimming left V 2 bases short and J 0 bases short, with 8 bases between. The CDR3 spells CASSLGLFSNQPQHF. The CDR3 DNA is TGTGCCAGCAGTTTAGGCTTATTTAGCAATCAGCCCCAGCATTTT. Full variable domain (remainder filled in from reference TRBV28 and TRBJ1-5): DVKVTQSSRYLVKRTGEKVFLECVQDMDHENMFWYRQDPGLGLRLIYFSYDVKMKEKGDIPEGYSVSREKKERFSLILESASTNQTSMYLCASSLGLFSNQPQHFGDGTRLSIL.

The V call is TRBV7-9, the J call TRBJ1-4, with D unclear. CDR3 length: 13 residues. Deletions cut 1 base from V and 5 bases from J, with 5 bases between. Germline lookup yields CDR1 SEHNR and CDR2 FQNEAQ (reference sequence). CDR3 loop: CASSLVANEKLFF. As DNA, the CDR3 is TGTGCCAGCAGCTTAGTGGCCAATGAAAAACTGTTTTTT.

V usage is TRBV4-2 and J usage is TRBJ2-7, with a possible D match to TRBD2 (6 bases). Trimming stripped 0 bases from V and 2 bases from J, with 11 bases between. The CDR3 extends over 15 amino acids. Germline V gene data show CDR1 as LGHNA and CDR2 as YNFKEQ. The CDR3 is CASSQEYGSAYEQYF. The CDR3 nucleotides read TGTGCCAGCAGCCAAGAGTACGGGAGTGCCTACGAGCAGTACTTC.

The V gene is TRBV11-1, the J gene TRBJ2-7; 8 nucleotides align to TRBD2. In germline, CDR1 is SGHAT, CDR2 FQDESV (reference sequence). Losses at the gene ends were 7 bases for V and 7 bases for J; bases not matched to a gene: 15. CDR3 length: 15 residues. CDR3 nucleotide sequence: TGTGCCAGCACCAACTCTACGGGAGGGCCCTGGGAGCAGTACTTC. Amino acids: CASTNSTGGPWEQYF.

The chain uses TRBV5-1 and TRBJ2-7, with 11 nucleotides matching TRBD2. CDR3 length: 15 amino acids. V lost 4 bases and J lost 2; bases outside the gene matches: 5. CDR1 is SGHRS and CDR2 is YFSETQ in the germline V gene. CDR3 residues: CASSLSGRGTYEQYF. CDR3 nucleotide sequence: TGCGCCAGCAGCCTTAGCGGGAGGGGAACCTACGAGCAGTACTTC.

This chain connects TRBV19 to TRBJ2-3; a possible D gene is TRBD2 (6 bases). The CDR3 covers 15 residues. In germline, CDR1 is LNHDA, CDR2 SQIVND (reference sequence). V lost 6 bases to trimming and J lost 0 bases, with 13 bases between them. CDR3: CASSQFRESTDTQYF. Here the CDR3 DNA reads TGTGCCAGTAGCCAATTCCGGGAGAGCACAGATACGCAGTATTTT. Together with reference TRBV19 and TRBJ2-3, the CDR3 gives the full variable domain: DGGITQSPKYLFRKEGQNVTLSCEQNLNHDAMYWYRQDPGQGLRLIYYSQIVNDFQKGDIAEGYSVSREKKESFPLTVTSAQKNPTAFYLCASSQFRESTDTQYFGPGTRLTVL.

This chain connects TRBV18 to TRBJ1-5; D unresolved. This CDR3 has 15 amino acids. The V and J ends lost 6 bases and 0 bases respectively, with 12 bases between them. Germline loops: CDR1 KGHSH, CDR2 LQKENI. CDR3 nucleotides: TGTGCCAGCTCGCAGATGGACGGTAGCAATCAGCCCCAGCATTTT. Translation gives CASSQMDGSNQPQHF.

The chain carries TRBV9 and TRBJ2-7, with 10 bases lining up with TRBD1. Germline CDR1 and CDR2: SGDLS and YYNGEE. V lost 1 base and J lost 1; bases outside the gene matches: 11. CDR3 length: 18 residues. The CDR3 loop reads CASSVTAGTGAPSYEQYF. Written as DNA, the CDR3 is TGTGCCAGCAGCGTAACCGCCGGGACAGGGGCTCCATCCTACGAGCAGTACTTC. Using reference TRBV9 and TRBJ2-7 for the parts outside the CDR3, the full variable domain is DSGVTQTPKHLITATGQRVTLRCSPRSGDLSVYWYQQSLDQGLQFLIQYYNGEERAKGNILERFSAQQFPDLHSELNLSSLELGDSALYFCASSVTAGTGAPSYEQYFGPGTRLTVT.

The chain has TRBV7-9 and TRBJ2-3; 8 bases map to TRBD2. Germline V gene lookup returns CDR1 SEHNR and CDR2 FQNEAQ (reference sequence). The CDR3 is 16 residues long. The V gene end was trimmed by 4 bases and the J gene end by 1 base; junction bases not matched to a gene: 7. CDR3 DNA: TGTGCCAGCAGCTGGAGAGCGGGAGACGGCACAGATACGCAGTATTTT. Protein sequence: CASSWRAGDGTDTQYF.

This clone was detected a few times. CDR3 loop: CALWGENTEAFF. In nucleotides, the CDR3 is TGTGCCCTCTGGGGGGAGAACACTGAAGCTTTCTTT. V usage is TRBV7-9 and J usage is TRBJ1-1; a weak D match, TRBD1 (5 bases). Trimming took 11 bases from V and 1 from J, leaving 11 bases between them. CDR3 length: 12 residues. In germline, CDR1 is SEHNR, CDR2 FQNEAQ (reference sequence).

This clone was seen once. The DNA for the CDR3 is TGCGCCAGCAGCCCCGCGGGTTCCTACGAGCAGTACTTC. This sequence encodes CASSPAGSYEQYF. V is TRBV5-1 and J is TRBJ2-7, with D possibly being TRBD2 (5 bases). This CDR3 has 13 residues. The germline V and J ends were trimmed by 4 bases and 1 base, with 9 bases remaining between them. Germline V gives CDR1 SGHRS, CDR2 YFSETQ.

The V and J genes are TRBV10-1 and TRBJ2-3, with D uncertain. This CDR3 has 15 amino acids. Germline V lookup: CDR1 WNHNN, CDR2 SYGVQD (reference sequence). Trimming took off 0 bases at V and 1 base at J, with 8 bases between the two ends. The chain's CDR3 is CASSESVAGTDTQYF. Here the CDR3 DNA reads TGCGCCAGCAGTGAGTCGGTGGCTGGCACAGATACGCAGTATTTT.

CDR3 sequence reads: CSVGAGTVEQYF. As DNA, the CDR3 is TGCAGCGTTGGGGCGGGAACTGTCGAGCAGTACTTC. This sequence joins TRBV29-1 and TRBJ2-7; tentatively, D is TRBD2 (6 bases). This CDR3 region has 12 residues. Per the germline V gene, CDR1 is SQVTM and CDR2 is ANQGSEA. Trimming cost V 4 bases and J 6 bases, with 13 bases left between them.

CDR3 protein: CASSIALRGFEPQHF. Here the CDR3 DNA reads TGTGCCAGTAGTATAGCTCTGCGGGGTTTTGAGCCCCAGCATTTT. The chain combines TRBV19 with TRBJ1-5; D gene ambiguous. From germline, CDR1 is LNHDA and CDR2 SQIVND (reference sequence). Trimming left V 1 base short and J 8 bases short, with 15 bases between. The CDR3 is 15 residues long.

This clone has just one count. V and J are TRBV9 and TRBJ1-4; 10 bases line up with TRBD1. The ends lost 4 bases at V and 7 bases at J; junction bases unmatched: 4. The germline V gene has CDR1 SGDLS and CDR2 YYNGEE. The CDR3 consists of 14 residues. The CDR3 reads CASSTGTGAEKLFF. CDR3 bases: TGTGCCAGCAGCACCGGGACAGGGGCTGAAAAACTGTTTTTT.

This clone has more than one count but fewer than ten. This rearrangement joins TRBV7-9 to TRBJ2-7; the D is unclear. V lost 5 bases to trimming and J lost 3 bases, with 8 bases between them. The germline CDR1 and CDR2 sequences are SEHNR and FQNEAQ (reference sequence). The CDR3 runs 12 residues. As DNA, the CDR3 is TGTGCCAGCAGCCATTTTTACTACGAGCAGTACTTC. This encodes CASSHFYYEQYF.

The gene calls are TRBV27 and TRBJ2-7, with 8 bases lining up with TRBD2. J was trimmed by 4 bases and V by 5 bases; bases with no gene match: 10. CDR1 and CDR2 (germline): MNHEY, SMNVEV (reference sequence). This CDR3 region has 15 residues. CDR3 nucleotide sequence: TGTGCCAGCAGTCCCCCGGGACTAGATCGTTACGAGCAGTACTTC. It is translated as CASSPPGLDRYEQYF.

This chain joins TRBV7-9 and TRBJ2-7; no firm D call. V was trimmed by 3 bases and J by 3 bases, leaving 9 bases between them. The germline V gene has CDR1 SEHNR and CDR2 FQNEAQ (reference sequence). The CDR3 has 13 amino acids. The CDR3 here is CASSLQFYYEQYF. In DNA form, the CDR3 reads TGTGCCAGCAGCTTGCAGTTCTACTACGAGCAGTACTTC.

This clone was seen a handful of times. The rearrangement uses TRBV9 and TRBJ2-5, with unresolved D. Germline CDR1 reads SGDLS; CDR2 reads YYNGEE. Trimming pared 3 bases from V and 1 base from J, leaving 7 bases between. The CDR3 loop spans 13 amino acids. The CDR3 DNA reads TGTGCCAGCAGCGAGGGTTCCCAAGAGACCCAGTACTTC. Amino acid sequence: CASSEGSQETQYF.